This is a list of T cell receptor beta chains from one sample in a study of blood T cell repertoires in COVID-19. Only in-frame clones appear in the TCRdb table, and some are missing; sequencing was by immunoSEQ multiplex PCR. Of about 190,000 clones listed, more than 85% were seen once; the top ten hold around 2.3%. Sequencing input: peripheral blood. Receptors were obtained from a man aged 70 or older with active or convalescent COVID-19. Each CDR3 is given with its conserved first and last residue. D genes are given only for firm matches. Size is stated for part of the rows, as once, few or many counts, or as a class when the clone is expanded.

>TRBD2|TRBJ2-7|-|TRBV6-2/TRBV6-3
TGTGCCAGCAGTCAAGCTAGCGGGAGGACTGGGTACGAGCAGTACTTC
CASSQASGRTGYEQYF
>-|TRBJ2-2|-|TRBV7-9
TGTGCCAGCAGCTTAGCCAGCGGAAATACCGGGGAGCTGTTTTTT
CASSLASGNTGELFF
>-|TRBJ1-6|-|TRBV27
TGTGCCAGCACTCAAGGGGCACGGGGGTTAAATGGTTCACCCCTCCACTTT
CASTQGARGLNGSPLHF
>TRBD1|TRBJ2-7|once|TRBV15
TGTGCCACCAGCATCGACAGGGGAAGCGGCGAGCAGTACTTC
CATSIDRGSGEQYF
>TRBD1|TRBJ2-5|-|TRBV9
TGTGCCAGCAGCGTAGCTACAGGGGCGGAGACCCAGTACTTC
CASSVATGAETQYF
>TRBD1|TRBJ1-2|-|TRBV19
TGTGCCAGTAGTACAGGACAGGGAAGTTTTTCTTACACCTTC
CASSTGQGSFSYTF
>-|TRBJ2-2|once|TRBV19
TGTGCCAGTAGTATAGGTCCAGCGAACACCGGGGAGCTGTTTTTT
CASSIGPANTGELFF
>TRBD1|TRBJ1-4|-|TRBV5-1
TGCGCCAGCAGCTGGACAGGGACGGCAACTAATGAAAAACTGTTTTTT
CASSWTGTATNEKLFF
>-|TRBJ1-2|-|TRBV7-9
TGTGCCAGCAGCCGACAAACTGGCTACACCTTC
CASSRQTGYTF
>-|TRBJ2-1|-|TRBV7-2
TGTGCCAGCAGATCGCCACCGGGACAAAAGCAGTTCTTC
CASRSPPGQKQFF
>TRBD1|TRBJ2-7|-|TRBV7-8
TGTGCCAGCAGCTTAGGGGGGACAGACTACGAGCAGTACTTC
CASSLGGTDYEQYF
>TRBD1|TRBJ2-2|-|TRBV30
TGTGCCTGGAGTTATGGAGGGACAGGGGTCGCCGGGGAGCTGTTTTTT
CAWSYGGTGVAGELFF
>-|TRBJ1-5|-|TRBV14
TGTGCCAGCAGCTCGTCCCGGGGTGGCAATCAGCCCCAGCATTTT
CASSSSRGGNQPQHF
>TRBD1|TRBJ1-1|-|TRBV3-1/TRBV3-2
TGTGCCAGCAGTTTCGCAGGGGGCGCGCAGTACACTGAAGCTTTCTTT
CASSFAGGAQYTEAFF
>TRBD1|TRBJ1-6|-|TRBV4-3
TGCGCCAGCAGCCAAGCCAGGGGGGACCATTCACCCCTCCACTTT
CASSQARGDHSPLHF
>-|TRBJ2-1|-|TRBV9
TGTGCCAGCAGCGCCACTTACAATGAGCAGTTCTTC
CASSATYNEQFF
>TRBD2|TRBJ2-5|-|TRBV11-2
TGTGCCAGCAGCTCACTTGGGACTAGCGGCCAAGAGACCCAGTACTTC
CASSSLGTSGQETQYF
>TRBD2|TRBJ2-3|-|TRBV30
TGTGCCTGGATACCTAGCGGTGATACGCAGTATTTT
CAWIPSGDTQYF
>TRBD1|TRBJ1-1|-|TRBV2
TGTGCCAGCAGTGCGACAGGGGACACTGAAGCTTTCTTT
CASSATGDTEAFF
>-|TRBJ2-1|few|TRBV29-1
TGCAGCGTTGATGTAAATGAGCAGTTCTTC
CSVDVNEQFF
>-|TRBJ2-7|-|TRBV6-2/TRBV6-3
TGTGCCAGCAGTCCCCTCGGCGGGCCTTCCTACGAGCAGTACTTC
CASSPLGGPSYEQYF
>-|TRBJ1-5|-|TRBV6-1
TGTGCCAGCAGTGAGGGACTAGATTTTAGCAATCAGCCCCAGCATTTT
CASSEGLDFSNQPQHF
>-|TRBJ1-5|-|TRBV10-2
TGCGCCAGCACCGGACAGTACAATCAGCCCCAGCATTTT
CASTGQYNQPQHF
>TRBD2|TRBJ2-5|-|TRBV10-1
TGCGCCAGCAGTGAGCACCCTAGCGGGAAAGAGACCCAGTACTTC
CASSEHPSGKETQYF
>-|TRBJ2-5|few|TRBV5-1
TGCGCCTCGTTGGGGGGGGGCTCGGAGACCCAGTACTTC
CASLGGGSETQYF
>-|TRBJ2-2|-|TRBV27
TGTGCCAGCAGTCCCCTTGGGGGGGGCCAACCCGGGGAGCTGTTTTTT
CASSPLGGGQPGELFF
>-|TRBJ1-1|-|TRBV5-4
TGTGCCAGCAGCATGGGGACACAGAACACTGAAGCTTTCTTT
CASSMGTQNTEAFF
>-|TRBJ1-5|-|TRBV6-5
TGTGCCAGCAGTCGCGACAGCGTTGGGCCCCAGCATTTT
CASSRDSVGPQHF
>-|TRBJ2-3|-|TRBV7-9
TGTGCCAGCAGCTGGCCCCCTGGCGGATCGAGCACAGATACGCAGTATTTT
CASSWPPGGSSTDTQYF
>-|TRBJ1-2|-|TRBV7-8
TGTGCCAGCAGCTCCAGTGGGGGCGACTATGGCTACACCTTC
CASSSSGGDYGYTF
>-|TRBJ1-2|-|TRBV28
TGTGCCAGCAGTTTATCGGGATATGGCTACACCTTC
CASSLSGYGYTF
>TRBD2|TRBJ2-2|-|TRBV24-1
TGTGCCACCAGTGACCCCGGGACTAGCGGGGATTGGGAGCTGTTTTTT
CATSDPGTSGDWELFF
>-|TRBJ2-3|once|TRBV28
TGTGCCAGCAGTTTAGGCTCAACGGATACGCAGTATTTT
CASSLGSTDTQYF
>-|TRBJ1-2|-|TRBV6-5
TGTGCCAGCAGTCCGGGGGAGGAAATGAACTATGGCTACACCTTC
CASSPGEEMNYGYTF
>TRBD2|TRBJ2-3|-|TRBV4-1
TGCGCCAGCAGCCGGACTAGCGTTAGCACAGATACGCAGTATTTT
CASSRTSVSTDTQYF
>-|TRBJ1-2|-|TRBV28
TGTGCCAGCAGTTTAGGGGCAGGATATGGCTACACCTTC
CASSLGAGYGYTF
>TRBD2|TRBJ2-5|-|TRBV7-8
TGTGCCAGCAGCCCCGGGAGGGGAAAAGAGACCCAGTACTTC
CASSPGRGKETQYF
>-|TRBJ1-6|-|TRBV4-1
TGCGCCAGCAGCCAAGATCCTTCATCACTCCTGCCCTATAATTCACCCCTCCACTTT
CASSQDPSSLLPYNSPLHF
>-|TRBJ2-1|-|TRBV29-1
TGCAGCTCCCGAGGAGGGGAGTCCTACAATGAGCAGTTCTTC
CSSRGGESYNEQFF
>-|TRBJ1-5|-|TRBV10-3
TGTGCCATCAGTGACTCTGAGAATCGGTTTCAGCCCCAGCATTTT
CAISDSENRFQPQHF
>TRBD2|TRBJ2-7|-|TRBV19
TGTGCCAGTAGCAAATGGGGACTAGCGGGAGGGACCTCCTCCTACGAGCAGTACTTC
CASSKWGLAGGTSSYEQYF
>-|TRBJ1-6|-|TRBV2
TGTGCCAGCAATGGGGGGGGAGGGCGTAATTCACCCCTCCACTTT
CASNGGGGRNSPLHF
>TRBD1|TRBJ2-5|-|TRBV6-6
TGTGCCAGCAGACCCCCAGGGGGCCTACGGGAGACCCAGTACTTC
CASRPPGGLRETQYF
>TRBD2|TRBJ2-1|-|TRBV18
TGTGCCAGCTCACCACTGTTCGGGGGGTCCTGGGAGCAGTTCTTC
CASSPLFGGSWEQFF
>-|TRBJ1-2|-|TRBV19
TGTGCCAGTAGTATAGATCCAGGGCTTCTTTATGGCTACACCTTC
CASSIDPGLLYGYTF
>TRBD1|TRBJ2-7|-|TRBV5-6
TGTGCCAGCAGCTTGGACAGGGGGCTCAACGAGCAGTACTTC
CASSLDRGLNEQYF
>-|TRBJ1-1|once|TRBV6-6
TGTGCCAGCAGTCCCGGACTAACACCAAGACCGAACACTGAAGCTTTCTTT
CASSPGLTPRPNTEAFF
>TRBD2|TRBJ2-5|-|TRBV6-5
TGTGCCAGCAGGGCTTCGGGACTATCTAAAGAGACCCAGTACTTC
CASRASGLSKETQYF
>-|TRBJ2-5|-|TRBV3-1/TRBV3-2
TGTGCCAGCAGCCCCGGAGGGCTGAGAAAAGAGACCCAGTACTTC
CASSPGGLRKETQYF
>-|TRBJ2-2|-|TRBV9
TGTGCCAGCAGCGTCCAGGGGAGACCGAACGGGGAGCTGTTTTTT
CASSVQGRPNGELFF
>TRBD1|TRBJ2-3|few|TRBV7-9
TGTGCCAGCAGCTCGGGACAGTACGCAGATACGCAGTATTTT
CASSSGQYADTQYF